This entry lists 24 T cell receptor beta chains sequenced from one sample in a study of technical replicates of blood from several donors. The method was immunoSEQ multiplex PCR; TCRdb's version includes in-frame clones alone and lacks a portion of them. The repertoire holds about 76,000 clones, with about 86% as singletons. The sequencing sample was made of PBMCs. The receptors were gathered from a human donor in good health. Some clones in this sample may be carry-over from other donors' samples.

The chain links TRBV11-2 to TRBJ2-3; TRBD2 aligns across 9 bases. The CDR3 runs to 17 residues. V was clipped by 5 bases and J by 2 bases; unmatched bases: 11. Germline CDR1 is SGHAT and CDR2 is FQNNGV. CDR3 bases: TGTGCCAGCAGCGCGGGGGGGAGCGGGGGAATCACAGATACGCAGTATTTT. Translated, it gives CASSAGGSGGITDTQYF.

The V and J genes are TRBV7-2 and TRBJ2-7; 12 bases agree with TRBD2. The CDR3 loop spans 14 amino acids. Per germline, CDR1 SGHTA and CDR2 FQGNSA. With V trimmed by 4 bases and J by 3 bases, 1 base remained unmatched. The CDR3 nucleotides read TGTGCCAGCAGCTCGACTAGCGGGAGCTACGAGCAGTACTTC. Its translation: CASSSTSGSYEQYF.

The chain combines TRBV7-2 with TRBJ2-3, with 7 bases matching TRBD1. CDR1 SGHTA and CDR2 FQGNSA come from the germline V gene. This CDR3 region has 15 residues. After removal of 3 bases from V and 1 base from J, the junction contained 4 bases not matched to a gene. As DNA, the CDR3 is TGTGCCAGCAGCTTCCGGGACAGTGGCACAGATACGCAGTATTTT. Encoded protein: CASSFRDSGTDTQYF.

This clone was seen a few times. The CDR3, as DNA: TGTGCTAGTGGTTTCTTCGGGGCTAACTATGGCTACACCTTC. It translates to CASGFFGANYGYTF. V usage is TRBV12-5 and J usage is TRBJ1-2; D is uncertain. This CDR3 has 14 amino acids. Germline CDR1 LGHNT, CDR2 FRNRAP. The V and J ends lost 3 bases and 0 bases respectively, with 8 bases between them. The full variable domain, with the rest looked up from reference TRBV12-5 and TRBJ1-2, is DARVTQTPRHKVTEMGQEVTMRCQPILGHNTVFWYRQTMMQGLELLAYFRNRAPLDDSGMPKDRFSAEMPDATLATLKIQPSEPRDSAVYFCASGFFGANYGYTFGSGTRLTVV.

Here the CDR3 DNA reads TGTGCCCAGGGTAAATTGGGGGAGCAGTACTTC. Protein product: CAQGKLGEQYF. J is TRBJ2-7 and V is TRBV5-8, with D perhaps matching TRBD1 (5 bases). This CDR3 is built from 11 residues. Between the trimmed V and J ends, which lost 10 bases and 7 bases, there was a span of 15 bases. Germline CDR1 reads SGHTS; CDR2 reads YDEGEE.

The chain links TRBV10-3 to TRBJ1-2; perhaps TRBD1 as D (6 bases). The germline gives CDR1 ENHRY, CDR2 SYGVKD. The CDR3 runs 16 residues. V was cut by 3 bases and J by 3 bases, with 17 bases left in between. The CDR3 region has the DNA TGTGCCATCAGTGACCCGACAGGAAAAGGGGACTATGGCTACACCTTC. Translation: CAISDPTGKGDYGYTF.

This clone was counted a few times. This sample also contains other DNA sequences that code for the same CDR3. The chain recombines TRBV18 with TRBJ1-1, with 7 bases identical to TRBD1. Germline assignment: CDR1 KGHSH and CDR2 LQKENI. V trimming: 5 bases; J trimming: 3 bases; junction bases outside the gene matches: 3. The CDR3 runs 13 residues. The CDR3 region is CASSSDRDTEAFF. The CDR3 DNA sequence: TGTGCCAGCTCATCCGACAGGGACACTGAAGCTTTCTTT.

The chain has TRBV9 and TRBJ1-1, with 7 bases identical to TRBD1. Germline lookup yields CDR1 SGDLS and CDR2 YYNGEE. V dropped 0 bases and J dropped 4; count of bases not matched to a gene: 3. The CDR3 runs 14 residues. This CDR3 reads CASSVVGGLTEAFF. CDR3 nucleotide sequence: TGTGCCAGCAGCGTAGTAGGGGGCCTCACTGAAGCTTTCTTT.

V is TRBV5-4 and J is TRBJ2-7; D possibly corresponds to TRBD1 (5 bases). V was shortened by 3 bases and J by 0 bases, with 10 bases between the two germline ends. This CDR3 has 14 residues. Germline values: CDR1 SGHNT, CDR2 YYREEE (reference sequence). The CDR3 DNA follows: TGTGCCAGCAGCTCTCGGACAAGCTCCTACGAGCAGTACTTC. It specifies CASSSRTSSYEQYF.

The chain combines TRBV4-1 with TRBJ2-5, with 11 bases lining up with TRBD2. The CDR3 has 15 residues. V shed 5 bases, J shed 5 bases, and the junction held 7 bases outside the gene matches. From germline, CDR1 is MGHRA and CDR2 YSYEKL. The CDR3, as DNA: TGCGCCAGCAGCGTGACTAGCGGGGTATCGGAGACCCAGTACTTC. Residues: CASSVTSGVSETQYF.

This rearrangement joins TRBV19 to TRBJ2-3, with D perhaps matching TRBD1 (6 bases). V dropped 7 bases and J dropped 2 bases, with 19 bases sitting between them. Germline V gene data show CDR1 as LNHDA and CDR2 as SQIVND (reference sequence). This CDR3 is built from 16 residues. CDR3 amino acids: CASNPSDSVTTDTQYF. The CDR3 DNA follows: TGTGCCAGTAACCCTTCGGACAGTGTTACCACAGATACGCAGTATTTT.

This clone appeared a few times. The gene calls are TRBV28 and TRBJ2-3, with a possible D match to TRBD2 (6 bases). Germline CDR1 MDHEN, CDR2 SYDVKM. The CDR3 is made up of 17 amino acids. V dropped 5 bases and J dropped 0 bases, with 18 bases sitting between them. CDR3 nucleotides: TGTGCCAGCAGTCTAGGCCTGGGAGGCTATAGCACAGATACGCAGTATTTT. This translates into CASSLGLGGYSTDTQYF.

CDR3 DNA: TGCGCCAGCAGCTTGGCCTCGGGGGTCGGCTCACCCCTCCACTTT. It encodes CASSLASGVGSPLHF. The V and J genes are TRBV5-1 and TRBJ1-6; weak D call: TRBD1 (5 bases). Germline assignment: CDR1 SGHRS and CDR2 YFSETQ. Trimming took off 0 bases at V and 10 bases at J, with 14 bases between the two ends. The CDR3 consists of 15 residues.

The V call is TRBV30, the J call TRBJ1-6, with D uncertain. Trimming cost V 1 base and J 8 bases, with 9 bases left between them. Germline-derived CDR1 and CDR2 are GTSNPN and SVGIG (reference sequence). The CDR3 is 13 residues long. The chain's CDR3 is CAWSGGLDSPLHF. The DNA of the CDR3 is TGTGCCTGGAGTGGTGGGCTGGATTCACCCCTCCACTTT.

The chain is built from TRBV23-1 and TRBJ2-4; 7 nucleotides align to TRBD1. TRBV23-1 counts as an open reading frame of uncertain function. This CDR3 comprises 17 residues. With V trimmed by 2 bases and J by 1 base, 8 bases remained unmatched. CDR3 DNA: TGCGCCAGCAGTCAACCCTCCAAGGGGGCTGCCAAAAACATTCAGTACTTC. The encoded protein is CASSQPSKGAAKNIQYF.

V and J are TRBV30 and TRBJ1-4; perhaps TRBD1 as D (5 bases). Germline V gene lookup returns CDR1 GTSNPN and CDR2 SVGIG (reference sequence). The CDR3 totals 14 residues. Deletions cut 0 bases from V and 5 bases from J, with 10 bases between. CDR3 residues: CAWSVGRANEKLFF. DNA for the CDR3: TGTGCCTGGAGTGTGGGCAGGGCAAATGAAAAACTGTTTTTT.

The chain joins TRBV7-6 to TRBJ1-3, with D possibly being TRBD1 (6 bases). The V end lost 5 bases, the J end lost 0 bases, and 14 bases lay between the germline ends. Germline CDR1 and CDR2: SGHVS and FNYEAQ. The CDR3 consists of 16 residues. This chain's CDR3 is CASSPSQGSSGNTIYF. The CDR3 nucleotides read TGTGCCAGCAGCCCGAGCCAGGGGAGCTCTGGAAACACCATATATTTT.

The chain joins TRBV4-1 to TRBJ2-7; 7 bases align to TRBD2. Germline CDR1 reads MGHRA; CDR2 reads YSYEKL. CDR3 length equals 19 residues. V lost 1 base and J lost 0; bases outside the gene matches: 15. The CDR3 DNA sequence: TGCGCCAGCAGCCAAGGTGGAACTAGCGCCGACCGCCGCTCCTACGAGCAGTACTTC. It yields the protein CASSQGGTSADRRSYEQYF.

The V call is TRBV1, the J call TRBJ2-1; TRBD1, the table's D call, lacks a check against the DNA. TRBV1 is labeled a pseudogene. This CDR3 has 16 residues. The CDR3 spells CTSISPDRFSYNEQFF. The CDR3 DNA reads TGCACCAGCATCTCACCGGACAGGTTTTCCTACAATGAGCAGTTCTTC.

The rearrangement links TRBV5-6 to TRBJ1-6; possible D gene TRBD1, 6 bases. Germline assignment: CDR1 SGHDT and CDR2 YYEEEE. The CDR3 runs to 15 residues. V lost 2 bases to trimming and J lost 9 bases, with 15 bases between them. The CDR3, as DNA: TGTGCCAGCAGCTTAAGGGGGAGTGTAAGTTCACCCCTCCACTTT. Its translation: CASSLRGSVSSPLHF.

The gene calls are TRBV18 and TRBJ1-1; D is possibly TRBD1 (5 bases). CDR3 length equals 15 residues. From germline, CDR1 is KGHSH and CDR2 LQKENI. Trimming took 5 bases from V and 5 from J, leaving 18 bases between them. DNA of the CDR3: TGTGCCAGCTCAGGGGCTGGGGTTATTAGTACTGAAGCTTTCTTT. It yields the protein CASSGAGVISTEAFF.

The chain uses TRBV7-9 and TRBJ1-1; D might be TRBD1 (5 bases). CDR3 length: 13 residues. With 6 bases removed from V and 10 bases from J, the gap between germline ends came to 18 bases. Germline loops: CDR1 SEHNR, CDR2 FQNEAQ (reference sequence). The CDR3 loop reads CASRPRDGGVAFF. Here the CDR3 DNA reads TGTGCCAGCAGGCCCCGGGACGGCGGGGTAGCTTTCTTT.

The rearrangement uses TRBV10-3 and TRBJ2-1; 7 positions agree with TRBD2. This CDR3 is built from 15 residues. J gave up 2 bases and V 3 bases, and 4 bases lay outside the gene matches. Germline lookup yields CDR1 ENHRY and CDR2 SYGVKD. CDR3 sequence: CAISESGGTYNEQFF. DNA for the CDR3: TGTGCCATCAGTGAATCGGGAGGCACCTACAATGAGCAGTTCTTC.

The V and J genes are TRBV5-5 and TRBJ2-7, with D possibly TRBD1 on 6 matching bases. Germline CDR1 and CDR2: SGHKS and YYEKEE (reference sequence). The V gene lost 1 base and the J gene lost 4 bases, with 6 bases spanning the gap. The CDR3 has 12 amino acids. The CDR3 loop reads CASSLTGYEQYF. The CDR3 DNA is TGTGCCAGCAGCTTGACAGGGTACGAGCAGTACTTC.